The 5 T cell receptor beta chains presented below share a single source sample, sequenced in a study of post-analysis software for immune sequencing data. Findings and limits, study-wide: In patients, TRBV5-6, TRBV5-1 and TRBV20-1 belonged to four or five TRBV segments found more frequently than in controls.

Unique molecular identifiers had been added to the TCR beta cDNA libraries. MiXCR, run by TCRdb on the PCR reads, gives a single entry per CDR3 protein. The sample lists roughly 200,000 distinct CDR3 sequences, 29% occurring once. These receptors' targets are unknown. Source material: blood. The receptors originated from a girl aged 2-17 years with multiple sclerosis.

This clonotype has a count of ten or more. The rearrangement joins TRBV6-5 to TRBJ2-5; D might be TRBD1 (6 bases). Germline lookup yields CDR1 MNHEY and CDR2 SVGAGI. There are 17 residues in the CDR3. The V end lost 0 bases, the J end lost 1 base, and 15 bases lay between the germline ends. The CDR3 region is CASSYSGRGTFQETQYF. For the CDR3, the DNA is TGTGCCAGCAGTTACTCTGGCAGGGGCACCTTCCAAGAGACCCAGTACTTC.

This sequence joins TRBV20-1 and TRBJ2-3; weak D call: TRBD1 (6 bases). The CDR3 totals 15 residues. V lost 6 bases and J 1 base, leaving 17 bases between the germline ends. Germline values: CDR1 DFQATT, CDR2 SNEGSKA (reference sequence). The CDR3 reads CSADRTQGRTDTQYF. The CDR3 DNA sequence: TGCAGTGCGGATAGGACACAGGGTCGCACAGATACGCAGTATTTT.

This clonotype has ten or more counts. The chain is built from TRBV15 and TRBJ2-7; TRBD2 aligns across 10 bases. Trimming took 1 base from V and 3 from J; bases not matched to a gene: 9. The germline CDR1 and CDR2 sequences are LNHNV and YYDKDF (reference sequence). The CDR3 totals 17 residues. CDR3 DNA sequence: TGTGCCACCAGCAGAGTACTGAAACCTAGCGGGGGCTACGAGCAGTACTTC. Protein: CATSRVLKPSGGYEQYF.

This clonotype came up many times. CDR3: CASSRYSGTSGGDRETQYF. CDR3 sequence (DNA): TGCGCCAGCAGCCGATACTCCGGGACTAGCGGGGGGGATCGCGAGACCCAGTACTTC. The chain carries TRBV4-1 and TRBJ2-5; 16 nucleotides line up with TRBD2. The CDR3 runs 19 residues. With 4 bases clipped from V and 5 bases from J, the junction kept 13 bases outside the gene matches. The germline gives CDR1 MGHRA, CDR2 YSYEKL.

The V call is TRBV5-1, the J call TRBJ2-6; 8 positions match TRBD1. The junction had 6 bases not matched to a gene; V was cut back by 1 base and J by 9 bases. CDR1 is SGHRS and CDR2 is YFSETQ in the germline V gene. CDR3 length equals 15 residues. The DNA of the CDR3 is TGCGCCAGCAGCTTGACGGACAGGGTGAGCAACGTCCTGACTTTC. The encoded protein is CASSLTDRVSNVLTF.